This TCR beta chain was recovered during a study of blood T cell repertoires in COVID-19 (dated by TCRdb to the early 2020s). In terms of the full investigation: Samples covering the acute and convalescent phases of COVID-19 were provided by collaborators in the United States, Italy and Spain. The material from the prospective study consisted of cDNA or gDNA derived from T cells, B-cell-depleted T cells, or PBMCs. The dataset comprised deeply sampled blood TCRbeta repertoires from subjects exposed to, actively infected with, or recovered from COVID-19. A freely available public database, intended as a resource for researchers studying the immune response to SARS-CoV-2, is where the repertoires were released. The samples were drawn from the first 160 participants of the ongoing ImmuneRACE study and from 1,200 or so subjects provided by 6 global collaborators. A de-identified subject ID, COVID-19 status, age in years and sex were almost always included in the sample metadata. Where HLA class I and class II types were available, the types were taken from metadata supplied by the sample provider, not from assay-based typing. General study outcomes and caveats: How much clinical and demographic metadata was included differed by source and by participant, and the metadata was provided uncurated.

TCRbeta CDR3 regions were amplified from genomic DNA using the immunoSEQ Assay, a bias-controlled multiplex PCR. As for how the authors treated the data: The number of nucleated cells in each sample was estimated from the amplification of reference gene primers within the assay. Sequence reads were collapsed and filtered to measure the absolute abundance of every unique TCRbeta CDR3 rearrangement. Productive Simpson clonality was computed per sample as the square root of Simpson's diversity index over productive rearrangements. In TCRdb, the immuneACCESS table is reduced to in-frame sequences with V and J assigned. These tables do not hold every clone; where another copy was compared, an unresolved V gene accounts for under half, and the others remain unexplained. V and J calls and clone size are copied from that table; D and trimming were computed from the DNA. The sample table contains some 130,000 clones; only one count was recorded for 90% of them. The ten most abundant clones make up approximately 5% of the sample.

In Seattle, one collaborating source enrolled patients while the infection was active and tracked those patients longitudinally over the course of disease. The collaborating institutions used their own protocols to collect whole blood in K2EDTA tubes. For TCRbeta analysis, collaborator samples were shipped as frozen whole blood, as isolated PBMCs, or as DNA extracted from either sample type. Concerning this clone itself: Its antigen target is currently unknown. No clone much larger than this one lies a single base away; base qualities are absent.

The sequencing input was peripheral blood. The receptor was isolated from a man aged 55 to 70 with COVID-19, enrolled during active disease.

The CDR3 corresponds to CASSLERARAYEQYF. The nucleotide sequence reads TGTGCCAGCAGCTTGGAGCGGGCCAGGGCCTACGAGCAGTACTTC. The chain is encoded by TRBV5-5 joined to TRBJ2-7; the D region possibly corresponds to TRBD2 (6 bases align). Including the terminal cysteine and phenylalanine, the CDR3 comprises 15 residues. Just CDR3 DNA is preserved here, 45 bases in frame from base 1. Via the germline V gene (reference sequence), CDR1 is SGHKS and CDR2 YYEKEE. A distance of 12 bases separates the germline ends of V and J, which lose 0 bases and 2 bases respectively.